One sample yielded the 30 T cell receptor beta chains listed below, sequenced in a study of blood T cell repertoires in COVID-19 (dated by TCRdb to 2018 to 2021). Library preparation employed the immunoSEQ multiplex PCR assay. Imported from immuneACCESS, the table was reduced by TCRdb to in-frame sequences with V and J called. These copies leave out some clones; in studies compared against another copy, an unresolved V gene accounts for under half, and the cause of the remainder is not known. The sample table holds tens of thousands of clones, of which 80% to 85% were seen once. The ten largest clones capture over 35% of the sample. The sample consisted of peripheral blood. These receptors originate from an older man with acute or convalescent COVID-19.

The V call is TRBV5-1, the J call TRBJ1-2; a possible D gene is TRBD1 (6 bases). The CDR3 totals 12 residues. Looked up from germline, CDR1 is SGHRS and CDR2 is YFSETQ. V lost 4 bases and J 9 bases, leaving 13 bases between the germline ends. The CDR3 DNA reads TGCGCCAGCAGCCTGACGGGGGGCAGCTACACCTTC. Its translation is CASSLTGGSYTF.

This clone appeared a few times. The J gene is TRBJ1-2, the V gene TRBV15; no definite D call. There are 15 residues in the CDR3. Trimming took off 0 bases at V and 4 bases at J, with 12 bases between the two ends. Germline CDR1 LNHNV, CDR2 YYDKDF (reference sequence). The CDR3 region is CATSRDLGLSYGYTF. For the CDR3, the DNA is TGTGCCACCAGCAGAGATCTTGGTTTGAGCTATGGCTACACCTTC.

This clone showed up just a few times. DNA of the CDR3: TGTGCCAGCAGCCAAACGACAGGTTCCCCGACAGCTTTCTTT. Translation gives CASSQTTGSPTAFF. The chain joins TRBV3-1 (or the pseudogene TRBV3-2) to TRBJ1-1, with a tentative D call TRBD1 (6 bases). Trimming removed 2 bases at V and 10 bases at J, with 17 bases between. This CDR3 comprises 14 residues. Looked up from germline, CDR1 is LGHDT and CDR2 is YNNKEL (reference sequence).

In its sample, this clone was seen once. This chain uses TRBV2 with TRBJ2-1; the match to TRBD2 covers 7 bases. The germline CDR1 and CDR2 sequences are SNHLY and FYNNEI. The CDR3 is 12 amino acids. Trimming removed 10 bases from V and 4 bases from J; junction bases left unmatched: 4. This CDR3 is CATSGYYNEQFF. In nucleotides, the CDR3 is TGTGCCACTAGCGGCTATTACAATGAGCAGTTCTTC.

V usage is TRBV18 and J usage is TRBJ1-5, with D maybe TRBD1 (6 bases). V lost 2 bases and J 9 bases, leaving 17 bases between the germline ends. The CDR3 sequence is 15 residues long. Per germline, CDR1 KGHSH and CDR2 LQKENI. This chain's CDR3 is CASSPSAQGPTPQHF. For the CDR3, the DNA is TGTGCCAGCTCACCATCGGCACAGGGTCCTACGCCCCAGCATTTT.

This chain uses TRBV29-1 with TRBJ2-6; D is undetermined. The CDR3 has 15 residues. Between the trimmed V and J ends, which lost 5 bases and 0 bases, there was a span of 11 bases. Per the germline V gene, CDR1 is SQVTM and CDR2 is ANQGSEA. CDR3 nucleotides: TGCAGCGTTTTAAGAGCTAGCTCTGGGGCCAACGTCCTGACTTTC. Residues: CSVLRASSGANVLTF.

This chain links TRBV20-1 with TRBJ2-2; 8 nucleotides agree with TRBD1. The CDR3 sequence is 14 residues long. The V segment lost 3 bases and the J segment 6 bases; nucleotides outside the gene matches: 6. Germline lookup yields CDR1 DFQATT and CDR2 SNEGSKA (reference sequence). CDR3 nucleotides: TGCAGTGCTAGTGGAGGACAGGGTTCCGGGGAGCTGTTTTTT. Its translation: CSASGGQGSGELFF.

This clone was found a few times. This chain uses TRBV2 with TRBJ1-6; 8 bases are a match to TRBD1. CDR1 is SNHLY, CDR2 FYNNEI, per germline. There are 14 residues in the CDR3. V dropped 7 bases and J dropped 6; count of bases not matched to a gene: 5. The CDR3, as DNA: TGTGCCAGCACCATTGACAGGGGTAATTCACCCCTCCACTTT. Protein product: CASTIDRGNSPLHF.

V is TRBV27 and J is TRBJ1-4; 7 bases map to TRBD1. Germline V gene data show CDR1 as MNHEY and CDR2 as SMNVEV (reference sequence). J was trimmed by 9 bases and V by 0 bases; bases with no gene match: 7. This CDR3 is 15 amino acids long. The CDR3, as DNA: TGTGCCAGCAGTTTATCGATAGCACAGGGGAAAAAACTGTTTTTT. Residues: CASSLSIAQGKKLFF.

For this clone: Other DNA sequences in this sample translate to the same CDR3. The CDR3 nucleotides read TGTGCCAGCTCACCAGACAGGGGGAACACTGAAGCTTTCTTT. Translated, it gives CASSPDRGNTEAFF. The genes are TRBV18 and TRBJ1-1; 8 bases align to TRBD1. The V and J ends lost 2 bases and 1 base, in that order; junction bases with no gene match: 0. The CDR3 runs to 14 residues. The germline gives CDR1 KGHSH, CDR2 LQKENI.

The chain links TRBV18 to TRBJ2-5; TRBD2 agrees at 8 bases. The CDR3 length is 15 residues. V was pared by 4 bases and J by 4 bases, with 8 bases of the junction left unmatched. Per germline, CDR1 KGHSH and CDR2 LQKENI. CDR3 amino acids: CASSRIDGRGETQYF. The CDR3 DNA reads as TGTGCCAGCTCACGAATAGACGGGAGGGGAGAGACCCAGTACTTC.

This clone was detected a few times. This rearrangement joins TRBV7-2 to TRBJ2-5; possible D gene TRBD1, 6 bases. Germline CDR1 is SGHTA and CDR2 is FQGNSA. V was pared by 5 bases and J by 5 bases, with 15 bases between. CDR3 length equals 14 residues. This CDR3 reads CASSPNQGKETQYF. The CDR3 bases are TGTGCCAGCAGCCCAAATCAGGGGAAGGAGACCCAGTACTTC. The whole variable domain, remainder taken from reference TRBV7-2 and TRBJ2-5, is GAGVSQSPSNKVTEKGKDVELRCDPISGHTALYWYRQSLGQGLEFLIYFQGNSAPDKSGLPSDRFSAERTGGSVSTLTIQRTQQEDSAVYLCASSPNQGKETQYFGPGTRLLVL.

The chain has TRBV28 and TRBJ2-1; 8 nucleotides align to TRBD1. Trimming took 2 bases from V and 6 from J; bases not matched to a gene: 0. The CDR3 runs 13 residues. The V gene's germline CDR1 is MDHEN and CDR2 SYDVKM. CDR3 sequence reads: CASSLGQGNEQFF. In nucleotides, the CDR3 is TGTGCCAGCAGTTTAGGACAGGGCAATGAGCAGTTCTTC.

The genes are TRBV28 and TRBJ1-2; maybe TRBD1 (6 bases). CDR1 and CDR2 (germline): MDHEN, SYDVKM. CDR3 length equals 15 residues. The germline V and J ends were trimmed by 5 bases and 5 bases, with 18 bases remaining between them. This CDR3 is CASSTGGRGKYGYTF. The CDR3 DNA sequence: TGTGCCAGCAGTACCGGGGGGCGAGGGAAGTATGGCTACACCTTC.

The CDR3 region has the DNA TGTGCCACCAGGGGACAGGTGAACACCGGGGAGCTGTTTTTT. Translating it yields CATRGQVNTGELFF. This sequence joins TRBV15 and TRBJ2-2; 8 nucleotides line up with TRBD1. This CDR3 region has 14 residues. Germline V gene data show CDR1 as LNHNV and CDR2 as YYDKDF (reference sequence). The trim removed 6 bases at V and 1 base at J, leaving 1 base unmatched.

This chain uses TRBV5-5 with TRBJ1-5; D is perhaps TRBD1 (6 bases). In germline, CDR1 is SGHKS, CDR2 YYEKEE (reference sequence). The CDR3 is 13 residues long. The V end lost 7 bases, the J end lost 1 base, and 9 bases lay between the germline ends. CDR3 loop: CASARGSNQPQHF. In nucleotides, the CDR3 is TGTGCCAGCGCTAGGGGGAGCAATCAGCCCCAGCATTTT.

This chain connects TRBV5-6 to TRBJ2-1; 10 bases fit TRBD1. The CDR3 spans 15 residues. Germline V CDR1 and CDR2: SGHDT, YYEEEE. Losses at the gene ends were 3 bases for V and 7 bases for J; bases not matched to a gene: 7. CDR3 sequence (DNA): TGTGCCAGCAGCTACGGGACAGGGGTAAAGAATGAGCAGTTCTTC. This codes for CASSYGTGVKNEQFF.

The chain uses TRBV2 and TRBJ2-7; D possibly corresponds to TRBD1 (6 bases). The germline gives CDR1 SNHLY, CDR2 FYNNEI. This CDR3 comprises 12 residues. V gave up 8 bases and J gave up 4 bases, with 12 bases separating them. CDR3 in DNA: TGTGCCAGCGGGCAGGGGACGTACGAGCAGTACTTC. Amino acids: CASGQGTYEQYF.

The chain carries TRBV5-8 and TRBJ2-3; the D gene is possibly TRBD1 (5 bases). The CDR3 has 16 amino acids. V shed 0 bases and J shed 3 bases, with 14 bases lying between them. CDR1 is SGHTS, CDR2 YDEGEE, per germline. CDR3 residues: CASSLGRQYLTDTQYF. In nucleotides, the CDR3 is TGTGCCAGCAGCTTGGGGAGACAGTATTTGACAGATACGCAGTATTTT.

In its sample, this clone was seen a few times. DNA of the CDR3: TGCGCCAGCAGCTACTTCGGGACAGCGAACACTGAAGCTTTCTTT. Its protein is CASSYFGTANTEAFF. The chain uses TRBV5-1 and TRBJ1-1; 7 bases fit TRBD1. CDR1 is SGHRS and CDR2 is YFSETQ in the germline V gene. The junction had 6 bases not matched to a gene; V was cut back by 3 bases and J by 1 base. The CDR3 has 15 residues. The whole variable domain, filled in from reference TRBV5-1 and TRBJ1-1, reads KAGVTQTPRYLIKTRGQQVTLSCSPISGHRSVSWYQQTPGQGLQFLFEYFSETQRNKGNFPGRFSGRQFSNSRSEMNVSTLELGDSALYLCASSYFGTANTEAFFGQGTRLTVV.

This sequence joins TRBV7-2 and TRBJ2-7, with 9 nucleotides matching TRBD1. Germline assignment: CDR1 SGHTA and CDR2 FQGNSA. After removal of 1 base from V and 3 bases from J, the junction contained 7 bases not matched to a gene. This CDR3 region has 16 residues. The CDR3 DNA reads TGTGCCAGCAGCTTAGTAGCCGGGACAGGGATCTACGAGCAGTACTTC. Translating gives CASSLVAGTGIYEQYF.

This clone was detected once. The genes are TRBV5-1 and TRBJ2-1; 7 bases are shared with TRBD1. This CDR3 is built from 15 residues. V shed 1 base and J 4 bases; nucleotides not matched to a gene: 5. Germline V gene lookup returns CDR1 SGHRS and CDR2 YFSETQ. CDR3 in amino acids: CASSLIQGVYNEQFF. The CDR3, as DNA: TGCGCCAGCAGCTTGATTCAGGGGGTTTACAATGAGCAGTTCTTC.

The rearrangement links TRBV5-6 to TRBJ1-1; TRBD1 matches 10 bases. This CDR3 spans 13 amino acids. V shed 2 bases and J 8 bases; nucleotides not matched to a gene: 3. Germline V gives CDR1 SGHDT, CDR2 YYEEEE. The CDR3 DNA sequence: TGTGCCAGCAGCTTCGGGGACAGGGGAGAAGCTTTCTTT. It is translated as CASSFGDRGEAFF.

The chain recombines TRBV27 with TRBJ2-1; TRBD2 might be the D (6 bases). Per germline, CDR1 MNHEY and CDR2 SMNVEV (reference sequence). V was pared by 5 bases and J by 6 bases, with 11 bases between. The CDR3 is made up of 13 amino acids. CDR3 sequence reads: CASSAMTSNEQFF. The CDR3 DNA reads TGTGCCAGCAGTGCGATGACTAGCAATGAGCAGTTCTTC.

The rearrangement uses TRBV7-9 and TRBJ1-1, with TRBD1 identical over 7 bases. The CDR3 is 12 residues long. The V gene's germline CDR1 is SEHNR and CDR2 FQNEAQ (reference sequence). V was pared by 3 bases and J by 10 bases, with 5 bases of the junction left unmatched. The chain's CDR3 is CASSLETGRAFF. DNA for the CDR3: TGTGCCAGCAGCTTGGAGACAGGGAGAGCTTTCTTT.

The J gene is TRBJ1-4, the V gene TRBV5-6; no definite D call. The CDR3 runs 16 residues. Per the germline V gene, CDR1 is SGHDT and CDR2 is YYEEEE. V gave up 0 bases and J gave up 9 bases, with 18 bases separating them. DNA for the CDR3: TGTGCCAGCAGCTTGGCCGAGGGTTGGAACCCCCAAAAACTGTTTTTT. As protein: CASSLAEGWNPQKLFF.

This chain joins TRBV30 and TRBJ1-1; D not resolved. This CDR3 spans 13 amino acids. V lost 2 bases, J lost 0 bases, and 7 bases lay in between. Germline CDR1 is GTSNPN and CDR2 is SVGIG (reference sequence). The CDR3 reads CAWSRDMNTEAFF. The CDR3 bases are TGTGCCTGGAGTCGGGATATGAACACTGAAGCTTTCTTT.

The rearrangement links TRBV30 to TRBJ1-2; 9 bases are shared with TRBD1. Trimming cost V 4 bases and J 7 bases; bases outside gene matches: 10. The CDR3 covers 14 residues. Germline V gene sequence: CDR1 GTSNPN, CDR2 SVGIG (reference sequence). CDR3 region: CAWTRDRGWGGYTF. The CDR3 bases are TGTGCCTGGACGAGAGACAGGGGGTGGGGTGGCTACACCTTC.

The chain recombines TRBV5-6 with TRBJ2-1, with TRBD1 as a possible D gene (6 bases). V was clipped by 2 bases and J by 7 bases, with 19 bases between them. Per germline, CDR1 SGHDT and CDR2 YYEEEE. The CDR3 is 16 amino acids. The DNA for the CDR3 is TGTGCCAGCAGCTTTAAGACAGGAATCAAGGGGAATGAGCAGTTCTTC. Encoded protein: CASSFKTGIKGNEQFF.

The chain couples TRBV6-5 to TRBJ1-2, with a tentative D call TRBD1 (6 bases). The germline V gene encodes CDR1 MNHEY and CDR2 SVGAGI. Trimming pared 4 bases from V and 1 base from J, leaving 13 bases between. The CDR3 runs to 15 residues. CDR3 nucleotide sequence: TGTGCCAGCAGTTCCCAACAGGGATTTAACTATGGCTACACCTTC. This gives the protein CASSSQQGFNYGYTF.